A single sample gave rise to the 18 T cell receptor beta chains below, sequenced in a study of T cell responses to AZD1222 COVID-19 vaccine. The method was immunoSEQ multiplex PCR; TCRdb's version includes in-frame clones alone and lacks a portion of them. Among approximately 99,000 clones, around 84% were seen once, and the ten largest hold roughly 3%. The material was peripheral blood, obtained on day 0 of AZD1222 vaccination. Receptors originate from an adult in good health.

This chain links TRBV7-8 with TRBJ2-1; no reliable D call. From germline, CDR1 is SGHVS and CDR2 FQNEAQ. V dropped 3 bases and J dropped 4 bases, with 16 bases sitting between them. This CDR3 region has 16 residues. The CDR3, as DNA: TGTGCCAGCAGCTTTTCTACCAGGAATCCTTACAATGAGCAGTTCTTC. It is translated as CASSFSTRNPYNEQFF. Combining the CDR3 with reference TRBV7-8 and TRBJ2-1 gives the whole variable domain GAGVSQSPRYKVAKRGQDVALRCDPISGHVSLFWYQQALGQGPEFLTYFQNEAQLDKSGLPSDRFFAERPEGSVSTLKIQRTQQEDSAVYLCASSFSTRNPYNEQFFGPGTRLTVL.

The rearrangement uses TRBV24-1 and TRBJ2-3, with D perhaps given as TRBD1 or TRBD2 (5 bases each). Trimming removed 1 base at V and 1 base at J, with 14 bases between. This CDR3 comprises 17 residues. Germline lookup yields CDR1 KGHDR and CDR2 SFDVKD. The CDR3 here is CATSDLQDLAGTDTQYF. The CDR3 nucleotides are TGTGCCACCAGTGATTTACAGGACTTGGCTGGCACAGATACGCAGTATTTT.

The chain uses TRBV5-1 and TRBJ1-6; a possible D gene is TRBD1 (6 bases). The CDR3 covers 15 residues. Germline values: CDR1 SGHRS, CDR2 YFSETQ. Trimming shortened V by 3 bases and J by 5 bases, and 12 bases separated the two germline ends. The CDR3 DNA is TGCGCCAGCAGCTCAATACAGGGTGATAATTCACCCCTCCACTTT. Translated, it gives CASSSIQGDNSPLHF.

The rearrangement joins TRBV28 to TRBJ2-2; no firm D call. In germline, CDR1 is MDHEN, CDR2 SYDVKM. The CDR3 runs 17 residues. V lost 6 bases and J lost 3, with 20 bases in between. CDR3 sequence: CASSFSRPGSYTGELFF. The CDR3 DNA is TGTGCCAGCAGCTTCTCCCGTCCCGGGTCATACACCGGGGAGCTGTTTTTT. Full variable domain (rest looked up from reference TRBV28 and TRBJ2-2): DVKVTQSSRYLVKRTGEKVFLECVQDMDHENMFWYRQDPGLGLRLIYFSYDVKMKEKGDIPEGYSVSREKKERFSLILESASTNQTSMYLCASSFSRPGSYTGELFFGEGSRLTVL.

The CDR3 loop is CASSHSGTGGNEQFF. The CDR3 bases are TGTGCCAGCAGCCACTCCGGGACAGGCGGGAATGAGCAGTTCTTC. The chain has TRBV3-1 (or the pseudogene TRBV3-2) and TRBJ2-1; 8 bases align to TRBD1. Per germline, CDR1 LGHDT and CDR2 YNNKEL (reference sequence). This CDR3 spans 15 amino acids. V lost 3 bases, J lost 7 bases, and 8 bases stayed unmatched.

The chain employs TRBV29-1 and TRBJ2-1; 7 bases line up with TRBD1. J gave up 7 bases and V 2 bases, and 11 bases lay outside the gene matches. CDR3 length equals 15 residues. Germline V gene data show CDR1 as SQVTM and CDR2 as ANQGSEA. The CDR3 nucleotides read TGCAGCGTTGAAACATCGACAGGGCGAAGGAATGAGCAGTTCTTC. Amino acid sequence: CSVETSTGRRNEQFF.

V usage is TRBV5-6 and J usage is TRBJ2-3; 15 nucleotides line up with TRBD2. Germline CDR1 and CDR2: SGHDT and YYEEEE. The V gene end was trimmed by 1 base and the J gene end by 5 bases; junction bases not matched to a gene: 5. The CDR3 runs 17 residues. DNA of the CDR3: TGTGCCAGCAGCTTGTGGACTAGCGGGGGGGCCAGAGATACGCAGTATTTT. Its protein is CASSLWTSGGARDTQYF.

V is TRBV9 and J is TRBJ1-6, with D possibly matching TRBD1 (5 bases). Trimming stripped 0 bases from V and 10 bases from J, with 14 bases between. The germline V gene encodes CDR1 SGDLS and CDR2 YYNGEE. This CDR3 is 15 amino acids long. Here the CDR3 reads CASSVVVGAGSPLHF. Written as DNA, the CDR3 is TGTGCCAGCAGCGTAGTCGTAGGGGCTGGATCACCCCTCCACTTT.

The chain employs TRBV3-1 (or the pseudogene TRBV3-2) and TRBJ2-4, with D perhaps assigned TRBD1 or TRBD2 (5 bases each). Trimming took off 1 base at V and 4 bases at J, with 5 bases between the two ends. CDR3 length: 13 amino acids. Per germline, CDR1 LGHDT and CDR2 YNNKEL (reference sequence). The CDR3 sequence is CASSQGGKNIQYF. The CDR3, as DNA: TGTGCCAGCAGCCAAGGGGGGAAAAACATTCAGTACTTC.

The chain is built from TRBV19 and TRBJ2-5; 9 bases agree with TRBD2. V dropped 5 bases and J dropped 2; count of bases not matched to a gene: 9. This CDR3 comprises 16 residues. CDR1 is LNHDA, CDR2 SQIVND, per germline (reference sequence). This CDR3 is CASSPGLAGKQETQYF. In DNA, the CDR3 is TGTGCCAGTAGTCCCGGGCTAGCGGGAAAACAAGAGACCCAGTACTTC.

V is TRBV3-1 (or the pseudogene TRBV3-2) and J is TRBJ1-1, with D hard to call. The germline CDR1 and CDR2 sequences are LGHDT and YNNKEL (reference sequence). This CDR3 spans 11 amino acids. Trimming shortened V by 0 bases and J by 11 bases, and 7 bases separated the two germline ends. Here the CDR3 reads CASSQEGRAFF. CDR3 DNA: TGTGCCAGCAGCCAAGAGGGGAGGGCTTTCTTT.

The chain combines TRBV6-5 with TRBJ1-5; the D gene is possibly TRBD1 (5 bases). CDR1 and CDR2 from the germline V gene are MNHEY and SVGAGI. The CDR3 extends over 15 amino acids. V was clipped by 10 bases and J by 1 base, with 17 bases between them. CDR3 nucleotides: TGTGCCACCAAGACAGAAATTCCAAGCAATCAGCCCCAGCATTTT. This codes for CATKTEIPSNQPQHF.

The chain couples TRBV28 to TRBJ1-2, with no clear D. The CDR3 is 13 residues long. Germline V lookup: CDR1 MDHEN, CDR2 SYDVKM. V was trimmed by 5 bases and J by 6 bases, leaving 13 bases between them. The CDR3 loop reads CASSPRPRDGYTF. Written as DNA, the CDR3 is TGTGCCAGCAGTCCCCGGCCTCGGGATGGCTACACCTTC.

The table lists this clone with a few counts. CDR3 loop: CASSAGGRRTNEKLFF. In nucleotides, the CDR3 is TGTGCCAGCAGCGCGGGCGGCCGGAGAACTAATGAAAAACTGTTTTTT. The chain carries TRBV7-2 and TRBJ1-4; D unclear. V lost 5 bases to trimming and J lost 1 base, with 14 bases between them. Per the germline V gene, CDR1 is SGHTA and CDR2 is FQGNSA. The CDR3 consists of 16 residues.

The chain has TRBV27 and TRBJ1-4; 7 nucleotides align to TRBD1. This CDR3 has 14 residues. The trim removed 5 bases at V and 6 bases at J, leaving 6 bases unmatched. Germline lookup yields CDR1 MNHEY and CDR2 SMNVEV (reference sequence). The CDR3 sequence is CASSTRQGDEKLFF. The CDR3 coding sequence is TGTGCCAGCAGTACCCGCCAGGGGGATGAAAAACTGTTTTTT. The variable domain in full, with the rest retrieved from reference TRBV27 and TRBJ1-4, is EAQVTQNPRYLITVTGKKLTVTCSQNMNHEYMSWYRQDPGLGLRQIYYSMNVEVTDKGDVPEGYKVSRKEKRNFPLILESPSPNQTSLYFCASSTRQGDEKLFFGSGTQLSVL.

The gene calls are TRBV5-4 and TRBJ2-2, with D perhaps TRBD2 (6 bases). The CDR3 sequence is 18 residues long. V was pared by 0 bases and J by 2 bases, with 17 bases between. CDR1 SGHNT and CDR2 YYREEE come from the germline V gene (reference sequence). The CDR3: CASSLGLGLRVNTGELFF. CDR3 DNA sequence: TGTGCCAGCAGCTTGGGTTTGGGACTCCGAGTCAACACCGGGGAGCTGTTTTTT.

The chain uses TRBV11-3 and TRBJ1-1; no clear D gene. The V and J ends lost 1 base and 1 base respectively, with 10 bases between them. The CDR3 runs to 15 residues. The germline V gene has CDR1 SGHNT and CDR2 YENEEA. CDR3 coding DNA: TGTGCCAGCAGCTTAGCCGGGCCACAGAACACTGAAGCTTTCTTT. Its translation: CASSLAGPQNTEAFF.

This clone was seen once. The chain uses TRBV28 and TRBJ1-3; possibly TRBD1 for D (6 bases). The CDR3 has 14 residues. CDR1 and CDR2 (germline): MDHEN, SYDVKM. Trimming removed 7 bases from V and 5 bases from J, with 15 bases in between. The CDR3 is CASTLRGGRNTIYF. The CDR3 nucleotides are TGTGCCAGCACCCTAAGGGGGGGAAGAAACACCATATATTTT.